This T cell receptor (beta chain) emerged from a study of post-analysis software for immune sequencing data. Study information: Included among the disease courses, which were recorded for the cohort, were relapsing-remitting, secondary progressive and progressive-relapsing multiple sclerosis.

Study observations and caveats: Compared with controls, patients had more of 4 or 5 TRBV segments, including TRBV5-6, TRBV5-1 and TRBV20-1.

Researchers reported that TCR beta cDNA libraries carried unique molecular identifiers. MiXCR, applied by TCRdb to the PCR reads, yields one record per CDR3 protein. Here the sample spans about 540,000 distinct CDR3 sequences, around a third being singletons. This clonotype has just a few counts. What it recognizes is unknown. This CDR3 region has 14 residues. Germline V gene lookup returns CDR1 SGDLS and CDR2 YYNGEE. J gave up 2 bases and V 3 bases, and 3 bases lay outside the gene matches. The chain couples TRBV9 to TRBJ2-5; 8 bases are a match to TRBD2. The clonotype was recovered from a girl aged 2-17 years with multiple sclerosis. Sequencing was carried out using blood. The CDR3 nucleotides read TGTGCCAGCAGCGATTCGGGGGGGCAAGAGACCCAGTACTTC. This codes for CASSDSGGQETQYF.